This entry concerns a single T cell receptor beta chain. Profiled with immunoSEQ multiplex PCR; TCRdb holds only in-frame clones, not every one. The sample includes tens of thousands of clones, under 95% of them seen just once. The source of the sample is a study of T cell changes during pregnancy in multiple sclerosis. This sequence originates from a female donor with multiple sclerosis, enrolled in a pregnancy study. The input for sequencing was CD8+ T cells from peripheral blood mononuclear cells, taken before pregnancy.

DNA of the CDR3: TGTGCCAGCAGCTTGCTACCGGACAGGAGCTCTGGAAACACCATATATTTT. This encodes CASSLLPDRSSGNTIYF. The V call is TRBV7-3, the J call TRBJ1-3, with TRBD1 matching 7 bases. Germline V lookup: CDR1 SGHTA, CDR2 FQGTGA. The CDR3 consists of 17 residues. V lost 3 bases to trimming and J lost 0 bases; unmatched junction nucleotides: 8.